The T cell receptor (beta chain) described here comes from a study of cytomegalovirus exposure and HLA in healthy donors. On this clone itself: The antigen remains unidentified.

The PCR was carried out with 60 Vbeta primers and 13 Jbeta primers. The repertoire was sequenced with immunoSEQ multiplex PCR; TCRdb's copy has only in-frame clones and lacks some. The sample table sets out some 44,000 clones. Points from the study as a whole: TCR beta chains numbering more than 150 were designated cytomegalovirus-associated. Follow-up analysis found HLA locus-dependent TCR association rates, highest for DRB1 and lowest for HLA-C.

The J segment lost 4 bases and the V segment lost 1 base, leaving 8 bases of the junction unmatched. This CDR3 has 18 residues. CDR1 is MGHRA, CDR2 YSYEKL, per germline. This TCR derives from a woman in her thirties in good health and CMV-seronegative. The chain joins TRBV4-1 to TRBJ2-2; 11 bases map to TRBD2. Sequencing input: PBMCs. The CDR3 coding sequence is TGCGCCAGCAGCCAAGGTCCCACTAGCGGGAGCGGCACCGGGGAGCTGTTTTTT. Translated, it gives CASSQGPTSGSGTGELFF.